This T cell receptor beta chain was captured by sequencing in a study of blood T cell repertoires in COVID-19. For the study at large: The samples span acute and convalescent COVID-19 from the United States, Italy and Spain.

In the original analysis: Nucleated cell counts were estimated from reference gene primer amplification. The assay was immunoSEQ multiplex PCR, and TCRdb's table has in-frame clones only and misses some. The D gene and trimming were derived from the DNA, and the V and J assignments and clone size from that table. The table has 400,000 or so clones, around nine tenths seen once. Deletions cut 6 bases from V and 2 bases from J, with 11 bases between. The germline V gene encodes CDR1 MNHEY and CDR2 SVGAGI. This CDR3 spans 13 amino acids. Seattle-derived patients entered the study during active infection and were followed longitudinally.

The gene calls are TRBV6-5 and TRBJ2-7; perhaps TRBD1 as D (6 bases). Sequenced input: peripheral blood. The TCR comes from a man younger than 30 with COVID-19, enrolled during active disease. The CDR3 sequence: CASSRDRPYEQYF. The DNA for the CDR3 is TGTGCCAGCAGCCGCGACAGGCCCTACGAGCAGTACTTC.